This TCR beta chain was found in a study of blood T cell repertoires in COVID-19. For the study at large: In each case, the material was cDNA or gDNA derived from T cells, B-cell-depleted T cells, or PBMCs.

Trimming took 3 bases from V and 2 from J, leaving 13 bases between them. Germline CDR1 reads LNHDA; CDR2 reads SQIVND (reference sequence). This CDR3 is 15 amino acids long. Original handling: The authors estimated nucleated cell counts from reference gene primer amplification. The table came from immunoSEQ multiplex PCR; TCRdb's copy has only in-frame clones and leaves some out. Clone size and V and J calls were adopted from that table, with D and trimming inferred from the DNA. The profile shows under 50,000 clones, less than 85% of them singletons. This rearrangement joins TRBV19 to TRBJ1-2, with D perhaps matching TRBD1 (6 bases). The sample comprised peripheral blood. The clonotype originates from a man in his sixties or seventies with acute or convalescent COVID-19. In DNA, the CDR3 is TGTGCCAGTAGTATGAGCGGGGGCACCAACTATGGCTACACCTTC. Its protein product is CASSMSGGTNYGYTF.